The entry below gives a single T cell receptor beta chain sequence along with its context. What it binds is not known. This sample is part of a study of cytomegalovirus exposure and HLA in healthy donors. Study information: Genetic ancestry analysis placed more than 80% of the 398 donors that were genotyped in the Caucasian-associated cluster. Overall study findings and caveats: In an earlier analysis, in some 500 donors, most V segments appeared productive either ~90% or ~30% of the time. Rare TCR sequences predominated, though certain public TCRs were found in many donors.

With 1 base removed from V and 2 bases from J, the gap between germline ends came to 6 bases. Germline values: CDR1 SGHVS, CDR2 FNYEAQ. CDR3 size: 13 residues. Both 60 Vbeta primers and 13 Jbeta primers went into the PCR. The method was immunoSEQ multiplex PCR; TCRdb's version includes in-frame clones alone and lacks a portion of them. The sample yields around 86,000 clones, 70% to 80% seen once. Sequences were obtained from PBMCs. The gene calls are TRBV7-6 and TRBJ2-7, with D hard to call. This TCR came from a man aged 45-65 years in good health and CMV-seropositive. The CDR3 nucleotides read TGTGCCAGCAGCTTAGGTTCTGCCTACGAGCAGTACTTC. Residues: CASSLGSAYEQYF.